This T cell receptor (beta chain) was recovered during a study of T cells in Graves' hyperthyroidism and ophthalmopathy. Study outcomes and limitations: Ophthalmopathy and stable hyperthyroidism were separated by a 13 V-J model.

This CDR3 is built from 14 residues. The V end lost 3 bases, the J end lost 6 bases, and 15 bases lay between the germline ends. The germline V gene encodes CDR1 DFQATT and CDR2 SNEGSKA (reference sequence). Clinical symptoms, serum thyroxine and TRAb, thyroid ultrasound and orbital computed tomography together formed the diagnostic basis. Amplified TCR beta CDR3 regions derived from RNA transcripts. Researchers ran a first-round RT-PCR on the TCR CDR3 using the HTBI primer set. TCRdb re-derived calls from the multiplex PCR reads in MiXCR, one entry per CDR3 protein. Of roughly 500,000 distinct CDR3 sequences detected, about 15% appear once; the ten largest clones hold 5% to 7%. Ten or more counts support this clonotype. Its specificity is not known.

The sample consisted of blood. V is TRBV20-1 and J is TRBJ2-4, with a possible D match to TRBD2 (6 bases). This receptor was identified in a woman aged 25-40 years with Graves' hyperthyroidism that later progressed to Graves' ophthalmopathy. The CDR3, as DNA: TGCAGTGCTAGGAAATCGGGAGACGGAAACATTCAGTACTTC. The encoded protein is CSARKSGDGNIQYF.